The entry that follows covers one T cell receptor (beta chain) sequence. Each of the patients experienced relapse following autologous stem cell transplantation, and their brentuximab vedotin exposure differed. The source of the sample is a study of PD-1 blockade in classical Hodgkin lymphoma. CDR1 is SGHRS, CDR2 YFSETQ, per germline. This CDR3 has 14 amino acids. V lost 6 bases and J 6 bases, leaving 15 bases between the germline ends. Clones were sequenced by immunoSEQ multiplex PCR, and TCRdb holds only the in-frame ones, with some missing. The sample yields nearly 55,000 clones, over 75% seen once.

The rearrangement joins TRBV5-1 to TRBJ1-4; D is possibly TRBD1 (5 bases). The TCR originated in a human donor with classical Hodgkin lymphoma. The sample consisted of peripheral blood mononuclear cells (PBMCs), taken at baseline. Here the CDR3 reads CASNQGSGDEKLFF. The CDR3 coding sequence is TGCGCCAGCAATCAGGGAAGTGGGGATGAAAAACTGTTTTTT.